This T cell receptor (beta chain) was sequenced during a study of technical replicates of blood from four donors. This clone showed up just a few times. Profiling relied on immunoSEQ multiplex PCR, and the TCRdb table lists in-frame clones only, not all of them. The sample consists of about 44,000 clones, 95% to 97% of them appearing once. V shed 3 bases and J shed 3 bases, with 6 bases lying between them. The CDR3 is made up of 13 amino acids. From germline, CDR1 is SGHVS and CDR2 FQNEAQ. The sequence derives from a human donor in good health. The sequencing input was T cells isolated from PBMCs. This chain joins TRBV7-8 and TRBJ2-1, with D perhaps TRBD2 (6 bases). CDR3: CASSLTSYNEQFF. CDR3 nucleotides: TGTGCCAGCAGCTTGACTAGCTACAATGAGCAGTTCTTC. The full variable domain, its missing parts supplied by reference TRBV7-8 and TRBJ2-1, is GAGVSQSPRYKVAKRGQDVALRCDPISGHVSLFWYQQALGQGPEFLTYFQNEAQLDKSGLPSDRFFAERPEGSVSTLKIQRTQQEDSAVYLCASSLTSYNEQFFGPGTRLTVL.